The clone carrying this T cell receptor beta chain was observed many times. Regions amplified from RNA transcripts were the TCR beta CDR3 regions. A first-round RT-PCR of the TCR CDR3 used the HTBI primer set. TCRdb processed the multiplex PCR reads anew with MiXCR; each CDR3 protein has one entry. The sample carries approximately 380,000 distinct CDR3 sequences, around 15% recorded once. The data were obtained in a study of T cells in Graves' hyperthyroidism and ophthalmopathy. About the research overall: Sampling of peripheral blood happened at initial diagnosis, prior to any treatment.

The CDR3 runs 16 residues. The junction had 8 bases not matched to a gene; V was cut back by 3 bases and J by 0 bases. Disease lasting under 3 months, a NOSPECS grade of at least 4, and a Clinical Activity Score of at least 3 were features of the ophthalmopathy patients. The TCR originated in a man between 45 and 60 years old with Graves' ophthalmopathy. Material for sequencing was blood. The chain recombines TRBV12-3 or TRBV12-4 with TRBJ2-7; TRBD2 matches at 7 bases. Here the CDR3 reads CASSLELAEDSYEQYF. CDR3 nucleotide sequence: TGTGCCAGCAGTTTGGAGCTAGCGGAAGACTCCTACGAGCAGTACTTC.